This TCR beta chain comes out of a study of cytomegalovirus exposure and HLA in healthy donors. The PCR contained 60 Vbeta and 13 Jbeta primers. The table came from immunoSEQ multiplex PCR; TCRdb's copy has only in-frame clones and leaves some out. The repertoire holds roughly 170,000 clones, with 84% as singletons. This clone is a singleton in its sample. The CDR3 loop spans 14 amino acids. V was trimmed by 2 bases and J by 1 base, leaving 9 bases between them. Germline V CDR1 and CDR2: SGHRS, YFSETQ. V is TRBV5-1 and J is TRBJ1-1, with D possibly matching TRBD1 (6 bases). Sequences were obtained from PBMCs. The sequence was obtained from a girl aged 2-10 years in good health and CMV-seropositive. CDR3 coding DNA: TGCGCCAGCAGCTTAAACAGGGAGAACACTGAAGCTTTCTTT. Translation gives CASSLNRENTEAFF.